The following is a T cell receptor beta chain sequence with its context. The CDR3 covers 20 residues. CDR1 is SGDLS and CDR2 is YYNGEE in the germline V gene. Trimming removed 4 bases from V and 6 bases from J; junction bases left unmatched: 22. Sequencing was performed with immunoSEQ multiplex PCR; in TCRdb, only in-frame clones are kept and a portion is missing. The table records approximately 530,000 clones, about 95% of them present only once. The data were taken from a study of shared clonotypes between healthy human individuals. The sample was naive CD4+ T cells sorted from blood. Subset defined: CD45RA+ positively selected. The receptor was derived from a woman aged 25 to 39 in good health. This chain uses TRBV9 with TRBJ2-3, with 11 positions matching TRBD2. Here the CDR3 DNA reads TGTGCCAGCAGCACTCAGACTAGCGGGACTGCGGTCGCCTCGGTGGATACGCAGTATTTT. It codes for CASSTQTSGTAVASVDTQYF.